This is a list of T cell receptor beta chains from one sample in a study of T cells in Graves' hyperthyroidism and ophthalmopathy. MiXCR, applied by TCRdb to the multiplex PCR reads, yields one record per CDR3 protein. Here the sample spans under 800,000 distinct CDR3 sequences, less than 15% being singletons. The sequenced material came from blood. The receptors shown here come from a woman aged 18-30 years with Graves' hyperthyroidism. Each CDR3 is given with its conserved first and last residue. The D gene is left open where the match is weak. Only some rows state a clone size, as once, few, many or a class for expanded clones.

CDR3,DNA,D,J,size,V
CASSYDTSGSIYEQYF,TGTGCCAGCAGTTACGACACTAGCGGGAGTATCTACGAGCAGTACTTC,TRBD2,TRBJ2-7,many,TRBV6-5
CASSQFLRGFYEQYF,TGTGCCAGCAGCCAATTTCTCCGGGGGTTCTACGAGCAGTACTTC,.,TRBJ2-7,many,TRBV12-3/TRBV12-4
CASSISTGGKGNEQFF,TGTGCCAGCAGTATATCGACAGGGGGCAAAGGCAATGAGCAGTTCTTC,TRBD1,TRBJ2-1,.,TRBV28
CASSMGQGTYNEQFF,TGTGCCAGTAGTATGGGGCAGGGAACCTACAATGAGCAGTTCTTC,.,TRBJ2-1,once,TRBV19
CASSLARGRYNEQFF,TGTGCCAGCAGTTTAGCCAGGGGGCGGTACAATGAGCAGTTCTTC,TRBD1,TRBJ2-1,.,TRBV27
CASNVGELFF,TGTGCCAGCAACGTTGGGGAGCTGTTTTTT,.,TRBJ2-2,.,TRBV7-9
CAWSYSRGETQYF,TGTGCCTGGAGTTATAGTCGAGGAGAGACCCAGTACTTC,.,TRBJ2-5,few,TRBV30
CASSSKARGSNQPQHF,TGTGCCAGTAGTTCAAAGGCCAGGGGGTCGAATCAGCCCCAGCATTTT,TRBD1,TRBJ1-5,.,TRBV19
CASSGGLHRNEQFF,TGTGCCAGCTCGGGTGGGTTACATAGAAATGAGCAGTTCTTC,.,TRBJ2-1,many,TRBV2
CASRRDRDSPLHF,TGTGCCAGCAGACGGGACAGGGATTCACCCCTCCACTTT,TRBD1,TRBJ1-6,.,TRBV12-3/TRBV12-4
CAWSLQRATEAFF,TGTGCCTGGAGTCTACAGAGGGCAACTGAAGCTTTCTTT,.,TRBJ1-1,.,TRBV30
CASSLSRSGAPANTEAFF,TGTGCCAGCAGTTTAAGTCGCTCGGGGGCGCCAGCGAACACTGAAGCTTTCTTT,.,TRBJ1-1,many,TRBV27
CATSDPGQGTEAFF,TGTGCCACCAGTGATCCAGGACAGGGCACTGAAGCTTTCTTT,TRBD1,TRBJ1-1,few,TRBV24-1
CASSKLAGEEQFF,TGTGCCAGCAGCAAGCTAGCGGGAGAAGAGCAGTTCTTC,TRBD2,TRBJ2-1,.,TRBV7-9
CASSFDAGPGGSGYTF,TGTGCCAGCAGCTTCGACGCAGGCCCGGGCGGGTCTGGCTACACCTTC,.,TRBJ1-2,many,TRBV7-3
CASGVGTGGNIQYF,TGCGCCAGCGGAGTCGGGACAGGAGGTAACATTCAGTACTTC,TRBD1,TRBJ2-4,many,TRBV5-1
CASSGGLRLTEAFF,TGCGCCAGCAGCGGGGGACTTCGCCTTACTGAAGCTTTCTTT,.,TRBJ1-1,.,TRBV4-3
CASRAGLAGVHEQYF,TGTGCCAGCAGAGCGGGACTAGCGGGAGTGCACGAGCAGTACTTC,TRBD2,TRBJ2-7,many,TRBV2
CSAIQATAYGYTF,TGCAGTGCGATACAGGCTACTGCTTATGGCTACACCTTC,.,TRBJ1-2,few,TRBV20-1
CATSEGTVSYNEQFF,TGTGCCACCAGTGAGGGGACAGTTTCCTACAATGAGCAGTTCTTC,TRBD1,TRBJ2-1,many,TRBV24-1
CASSEGTGRRYEQYF,TGTGCCAGCAGCGAGGGGACAGGGAGACGGTACGAGCAGTACTTC,TRBD1,TRBJ2-7,many,TRBV13
CASSYSQGFGNTEAFF,TGTGCCAGCAGTTACTCTCAGGGATTCGGGAACACTGAAGCTTTCTTT,.,TRBJ1-1,many,TRBV6-5
CATSDGDRGLYNEQFF,TGTGCCACCAGTGATGGGGACAGAGGCCTCTACAATGAGCAGTTCTTC,TRBD1,TRBJ2-1,.,TRBV24-1
CSVGGGIDGSYGYTF,TGCAGCGTTGGCGGCGGAATTGACGGATCCTATGGCTACACCTTC,.,TRBJ1-2,few,TRBV29-1
CSAQRTGNTGELFF,TGCAGTGCACAAAGGACAGGGAACACCGGGGAGCTGTTTTTT,TRBD1,TRBJ2-2,.,TRBV20-1
CASSQAKGWMYNEQFF,TGTGCCAGCAGCCAAGCTAAGGGGTGGATGTACAATGAGCAGTTCTTC,.,TRBJ2-1,many,TRBV14
CATSSGGSRGMTDTQYF,TGTGCCACCTCCTCCGGCGGGAGTAGGGGTATGACAGATACGCAGTATTTT,TRBD2,TRBJ2-3,few,TRBV7-9
CASSSWTPDYEQYF,TGTGCCAGCAGCTCCTGGACACCAGACTACGAGCAGTACTTC,.,TRBJ2-7,few,TRBV5-8
CASSLAGLGNTEAFF,TGTGCCAGCAGCTTAGCAGGGCTTGGGAACACTGAAGCTTTCTTT,.,TRBJ1-1,many,TRBV7-2
CASSYYDEQYF,TGTGCCAGCAGTTACTACGACGAGCAGTACTTC,.,TRBJ2-7,.,TRBV6-5
CASGEREVNPHNEQFF,TGTGCCAGCGGGGAGCGGGAGGTGAACCCCCACAATGAGCAGTTCTTC,TRBD2,TRBJ2-1,.,TRBV28
CASSAWKGDTEAFF,TGTGCCAGCAGCGCTTGGAAAGGGGACACTGAAGCTTTCTTT,.,TRBJ1-1,few,TRBV5-6
CASRTQLVSGNTIYF,TGTGCCAGCAGGACACAGCTCGTATCTGGAAACACCATATATTTT,.,TRBJ1-3,many,TRBV12-3/TRBV12-4
CASKGLAGAGEQYF,TGTGCCAGCAAAGGACTAGCGGGAGCTGGAGAGCAGTACTTC,TRBD2,TRBJ2-7,many,TRBV6-1
CASSPAGALTEAFF,TGTGCCAGCTCACCCGCAGGGGCCCTAACTGAAGCTTTCTTT,.,TRBJ1-1,many,TRBV18
CSARGVGGRAFMEQFF,TGCAGTGCTAGGGGTGTAGGGGGGAGGGCCTTTATGGAGCAGTTCTTC,.,TRBJ2-1,few,TRBV20-1
CASSPPGQGFTGELFF,TGCGCCAGCAGCCCGCCCGGACAGGGTTTCACCGGGGAGCTGTTTTTT,TRBD1,TRBJ2-2,few,TRBV4-1
CASSFRGKNTEAFF,TGTGCCAGCAGCTTTCGCGGGAAGAACACTGAAGCTTTCTTT,.,TRBJ1-1,many,TRBV7-2
CASSQLVQDQYMNTEAFF,TGTGCCAGCAGCCAATTGGTACAGGACCAATACATGAACACTGAAGCTTTCTTT,.,TRBJ1-1,many,TRBV3-1
CASRRQERETQYF,TGTGCCAGCAGGAGACAGGAGCGGGAGACCCAGTACTTC,.,TRBJ2-5,few,TRBV6-1